The source of this T cell receptor beta chain is a study of early T cells in non-severe SARS-CoV-2 infection. Overall study context: Chains stayed unpaired after sequencing of bulk RNA from unsorted whole blood.

This CDR3 has 16 residues. V dropped 1 base and J dropped 0 bases, with 7 bases sitting between them. Germline-derived CDR1 and CDR2 are SGHDN and FVKESK. In the library, individual cDNA molecules carried attached unique molecular identifiers. Each CDR3 protein gets one entry after TCRdb re-called the 5' RACE reads with MiXCR. The data hold approximately 76,000 distinct CDR3 sequences, with around an eighth observed a single time. In regard to this clonotype: Its specificity is not known.

General study results and limits: There was a bias toward anti-spike CD8 responses in VDJdb matching, which missed private and CD4 specificities.

The TCR was taken from an adult who was a healthcare worker with PCR-confirmed SARS-CoV-2 infection or an uninfected control (not recorded which). The specimen sequenced was whole blood. This chain uses TRBV14 with TRBJ1-6, with D uncertain. CDR3 region: CASSQVRFSYNSPLHF. The CDR3 DNA follows: TGTGCCAGCAGCCAAGTCCGATTCTCCTATAATTCACCCCTCCACTTT.